This T cell receptor (beta chain) was retrieved from a study of cytomegalovirus exposure and HLA in healthy donors (dated by TCRdb to 2017 to 2019). Background on the whole study: An earlier analysis of about 560 of the donors reported around 280 Gb of sequence data and approximately 120 million unique TCR beta sequences obtained from about 200 million T cells. To decide whether each TCR beta V gene segment behaved as functional or pseudogenic, an earlier analysis of several hundred of the donors relied on high-throughput TCR beta sequencing. HLA typing included class I and class II loci at four-digit resolution. Across around 400 genotyped donors of the cohort, an average of approximately 200,000 unique TCR beta nucleotide sequences per donor were sequenced, and roughly a sixth of those sequences were non-productive. The study aimed to test whether signatures of past pathogen exposure could be identified by cataloging public T cell receptors. Roughly 5 DR-DQ haplotypes were treated as single units for association and clustering because of strong linkage in the cohort. The study used immunosequencing to profile the T cell repertoires of several hundred subjects and linked those repertoires to cytomegalovirus serostatus. In a later genetic analysis, genome-wide SNP genotypes for about three fifths of the roughly 670 donors were used, and that subset was treated as a discovery cohort. An early release that covered 640 HLA-typed donors contained around 330 gigabases of sequencing data and 85 million to 100 million unique TCR sequences. Besides the first cohort of around 670 subjects, a separate validation cohort made up of 120 different subjects was used. In the later analysis, no new phenotypic data were used to find candidate immune exposures; instead, reliance was placed on TCR beta sequences and their occurrence across donors. High-throughput TCR immunosequencing, statistical association of individual TCRs with disease status, and machine learning were combined to predict cytomegalovirus infection status. Typing coverage varied by locus: roughly 629-640 donors for A, B, C, DRB1 and DQB1; some 520 for DQA1; around 570 for DPA1; around 490 for DPB1. Alongside the repertoire data, information on donor age, sex, ethnicity and CMV serostatus was compiled. The genetic ancestry cluster associated with self-reported Caucasian donors included over 65% of the 300 to 450 genotyped donors. Every repertoire in the discovery cohort had been generated on one and the same sequencing platform. In a later analysis, previously published TCR beta repertoires from 550 to 750 donors were re-analyzed and high-resolution HLA genotyping was added so that TCR occurrence patterns could be studied. The paper's findings and limits, for the study overall: According to the authors, the approach could potentially be generalized to other disease states and immunological phenotypes. Because HLA typing was missing for some donors at each locus, association tests included only the typed subset. While some public TCRs were present in many individuals, most TCR sequences turned up only very rarely across donors. When HLA alleles, especially DR and DQ, strongly co-occurred, attributing TCR associations to individual alleles was difficult. Because the 87-base-pair reads could not distinguish some IMGT-functional V segments, including TRBV6-2 and TRBV6-3, those segments were excluded. In a later analysis, the rate of TCR association differed among HLA loci, with DRB1 alleles having the most associated TCRs and HLA-C alleles having the fewest. A total of 164 TCR beta chains were listed by the study as associated with cytomegalovirus. Only TCR beta chains were sequenced in this cohort, and the absence of alpha or paired-chain data limited detectable features. Correlated functional status among segregating V segments might be attributable to linkage disequilibrium, but an unknown experimental factor could not be ruled out. A later analysis found that most CMV-associated TCR beta chains appeared HLA-restricted, with HLA associations seemingly driven largely by CMV exposure. For the cohort, immune exposure information was limited to CMV serostatus. In an earlier analysis of around 500 of the donors, most TCR beta V segments appeared in productive rearrangements about 87% or about 30% of the time, broadly matching IMGT annotations. In a later analysis, HLA-associated TCR beta chains were found to be more clonally expanded and to have lower generation probabilities than equally common non-associated chains. A few of the identified cytomegalovirus-associated TCR beta chains were confirmed in vitro to be specific for cytomegalovirus antigens. Compared with the approximately 600-donor mean, donors in an Asian-associated ancestry cluster had fewer N-insertions in productive TCRs, according to a later genetic analysis. Sequencing depth was assumed to be roughly uniform across donors in the presence/absence analyses, though that assumption may not hold. A cluster of highly shared sequence variants was judged likely to be a technical artifact of the sequencing pipeline. The classifier was reported to diagnose cytomegalovirus status with high specificity and sensitivity in both the original and validation cohorts. The earlier analysis of some 540 of the donors excluded roughly 17 rarely observed V segments, including chromosome 9 orphons, because counts were too low. Specific HLA alleles were associated with around 18,000 TCR beta sequences at a false discovery rate of 0.05 in a later analysis. A further reported finding was that TCR beta sequences accurately predicted the HLA-A and HLA-B alleles for most subjects in the first cohort. In a later analysis, several top co-occurrence clusters were reported to appear linked to parvovirus B19, influenza, CMV and Epstein-Barr virus. In a later genetic analysis, a missense DCLRE1C variant was associated with V-gene and J-gene trimming of TCR beta chains, and the association was replicated in an independent cohort.

Germline trimming: 4 bases from V, 6 bases from J; junction bases outside gene matches: 7. Including cysteine and phenylalanine, the CDR3 has 14 amino acids. Just CDR3 DNA is preserved here, 42 bases in frame from base 1. CDR1 and CDR2 are read off the germline V gene as MGHRA and YSYEKL. A few counts support this clone. Its binding antigen is unknown. Per-base qualities were not stored, and no clone one base away is much larger. The cohort was made up of roughly 670 healthy bone marrow donors. At the time of sampling, every cohort member was nominally healthy, though immune exposures that went unrecorded were likely present. The donor tested CMV seropositive, placing the donor among the 289 seropositive members of the cohort. A peripheral blood sample was provided by each donor, and peripheral blood mononuclear cells were used for TCR beta sequencing. The Qiagen DNeasy Blood Extraction Kit was used to extract genomic DNA from the blood cell samples.

Receptors were amplified or captured by the immunoSEQ multiplex PCR assay. For the multiplex PCR, a mixture combining 60 forward primers for TCR Vbeta segments and 13 reverse primers for TCR Jbeta segments was used. The CDR3 region of rearranged TCR beta genes was amplified from genomic DNA by a multiplex PCR assay. The amplified TCR beta libraries were sequenced on the Illumina HiSeq System as 87-base-pair reads. Per the authors' processing: A later analysis counted 75 million to 100 million unique TCR beta chains across the roughly 700 repertoires, and roughly 9.9 million of these chains were shared by at least two donors. Raw reads were error-corrected and collapsed into unique sequences by a nearest-neighbor algorithm in which closely related sequences were merged to remove PCR and sequencing errors. V, D and J gene segments were assigned by aligning CDR3 sequences to IMGT reference sequences. For a sequence to be retained, a match of at least six nucleotides was required to both a V gene segment and a J gene segment. Rearrangements were called productive when the CDR3 lacked stop codons and stayed in frame with V and J; all others were non-productive. Following IMGT convention, CDR3 was defined as the stretch from the second conserved V-encoded cysteine to the conserved J-encoded phenylalanine. The earlier analysis of about 610 of the donors excluded sequences that lacked an unambiguous match to a single V gene segment. In an earlier analysis of about 590 of the donors, a V segment was called functional when productive rearrangements were above 56.7%, and segregating when the standard deviation between donors exceeded 5%. To diagnose cytomegalovirus status from the catalog of TCR beta chain sequences, a statistical classification framework was built. A later analysis assigned V and J genes by comparing TCR nucleotide sequences with IMGT/GENE-DB human TR gene sequences. The TCRdist pipeline was used in a later analysis to assign CDR3 sequences and most-parsimonious VDJ recombination scenarios. In a later analysis, every TCR beta chain was defined by the combination of its CDR3 amino acid sequence and its V-gene family, and reads without a unique V-gene family were dropped. In a later analysis, 500 to 650 highly shared, low-generation-probability nucleotide sequences were removed to address suspected cross-contamination and a sequencing artifact. For each public chain, a later analysis derived a clonal expansion index from normalized ranks of inferred template counts within each repertoire. A later analysis computed generation probabilities with a VDJ recombination model fitted to out-of-frame rearrangements, and checked the results against IGoR. A later analysis scored TCR-TCR, TCR-HLA and TCR-CMV co-occurrence with hypergeometric tests, applying a repertoire-size bias correction to TCR pairs. A later analysis estimated false discovery rates by permuting HLA or CMV assignments 20 times. In a later analysis, co-occurring TCRs were grouped using DBSCAN, and TCRdist sequence similarity was added for clustering within HLA-allele-positive subsets. For co-occurrence clustering, repertoires with fewer than 30,000 or more than 120,000 public chains were excluded, along with about five repertoires with anomalous nucleotide sharing. TCRdb stores this immuneACCESS table with in-frame sequences only. Part of the clones is absent; in the studies checked, under half of the shortfall reflects unresolved V genes, and no reason is known for the rest. D and trimming come from the DNA, and the V and J calls and clone size come from that table. The sample data list 120,000 or so clones, and over 6.5% of these were observed just once. The top ten hold 5.5% to 7.5% of the sample.

This TCR was recovered from a middle-aged woman in good health and CMV-seropositive. The chain is assembled from TRBV4-1 and TRBJ2-7; 9 central nucleotides agree with TRBD1. The sequencing sample was made of PBMCs. This receptor has the CDR3 CASSRDRDGGEQYF. The nucleotide sequence is TGCGCCAGCAGCCGGGACAGGGACGGAGGCGAGCAGTACTTC.